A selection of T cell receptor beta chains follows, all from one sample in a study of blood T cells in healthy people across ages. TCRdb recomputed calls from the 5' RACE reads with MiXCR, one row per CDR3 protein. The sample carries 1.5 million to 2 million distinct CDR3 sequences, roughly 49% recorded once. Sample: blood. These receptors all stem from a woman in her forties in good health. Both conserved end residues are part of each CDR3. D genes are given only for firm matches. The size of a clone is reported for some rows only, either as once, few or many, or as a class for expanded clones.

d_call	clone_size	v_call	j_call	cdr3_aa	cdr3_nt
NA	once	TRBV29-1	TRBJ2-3	CSVEVGLTQYF	TGCAGCGTTGAGGTCGGACTGACGCAGTATTTT
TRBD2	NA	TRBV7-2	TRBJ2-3	CASSLGLAGAPDTQYF	TGTGCCAGCAGCTTAGGACTAGCGGGGGCCCCAGATACGCAGTATTTT
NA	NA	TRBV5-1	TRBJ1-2	CASSLEPFLNYGYTF	TGCGCCAGCAGCTTGGAGCCATTCCTTAACTATGGCTACACCTTC
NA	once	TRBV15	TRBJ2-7	CVTSGPDRLSYEQYF	TGTGTCACCAGCGGGCCGGACAGGCTCTCCTACGAGCAGTACTTC
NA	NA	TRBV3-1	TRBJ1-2	CASSQVSSLYRDGYTF	TGTGCCAGCAGCCAAGTTTCAAGCTTATATCGAGATGGCTACACCTTC
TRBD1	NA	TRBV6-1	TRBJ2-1	CASINPGQGSGEQFF	TGTGCCAGCATTAACCCGGGACAGGGTTCCGGTGAGCAGTTCTTC
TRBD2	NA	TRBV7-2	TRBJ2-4	CASSLDPTSGGLAKNIQYF	TGTGCCAGCAGCTTAGATCCGACTAGCGGGGGACTAGCCAAAAACATTCAGTACTTC
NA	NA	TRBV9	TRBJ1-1	CASSASWTLNTEAFF	TGTGCCAGCAGTGCCAGCTGGACACTGAACACTGAAGCTTTCTTT
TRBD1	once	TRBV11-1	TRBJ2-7	CASSKDRDRFYEQYF	TGTGCCAGCAGCAAGGACCGGGACAGATTCTACGAGCAGTACTTC
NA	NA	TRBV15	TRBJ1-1	CATSSPGTSNTEAFF	TGTGCCACCAGCAGCCCGGGGACTTCTAACACTGAAGCTTTCTTT
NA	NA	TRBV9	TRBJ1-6	CASSPDSLGSPLHF	TGTGCCAGCAGCCCCGACAGCCTAGGGTCGCCCCTCCACTTT
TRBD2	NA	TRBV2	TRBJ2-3	CASTLTRGGRETQYF	TGTGCCAGCACGCTTACTCGGGGGGGCCGTGAGACCCAGTATTTT
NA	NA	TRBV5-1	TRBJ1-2	CASSVSGKEGYTF	TGCGCCAGCAGCGTTTCCGGAAAAGAAGGCTACACCTTC
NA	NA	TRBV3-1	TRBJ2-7	CASSQDPGEGAYEQYF	TGTGCCAGCAGCCAAGATCCTGGGGAGGGGGCCTACGAGCAGTACTTC
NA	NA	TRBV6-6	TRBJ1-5	CASSLFGGGGPQHF	TGTGCCAGCAGCCTCTTCGGGGGCGGGGGGCCCCAGCATTTT
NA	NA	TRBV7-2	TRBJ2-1	CASSLGGRVGGWGYNEQFF	TGTGCCAGCAGCTTAGGGGGAAGAGTAGGGGGTTGGGGGTACAATGAGCAGTTCTTC
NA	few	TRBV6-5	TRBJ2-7	CASSWTSSSYEQYF	TGTGCCAGCAGCTGGACGAGCAGCTCCTACGAGCAGTACTTC
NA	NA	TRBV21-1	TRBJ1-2	CASSNVTGTDGYTF	TGTGCCAGCAGCAATGTGACGGGGACCGATGGCTACACCTTC
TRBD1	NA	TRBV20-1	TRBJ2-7	CSARDTDRGRYEQYF	TGCAGTGCTCGAGATACGGACAGGGGAAGATACGAGCAGTACTTC
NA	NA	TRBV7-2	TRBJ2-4	CASSDLRYLAKNIQYF	TGTGCCAGCAGCGACCTCAGATACCTAGCCAAAAACATTCAGTACTTC
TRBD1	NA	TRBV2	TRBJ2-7	CASSLTGRDPYEQYF	TGTGCCAGCAGTCTGACAGGGCGCGATCCCTACGAGCAGTACTTC
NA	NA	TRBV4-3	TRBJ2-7	CAGTQSSYEQYF	TGCGCCGGGACACAGAGCTCCTACGAGCAGTACTTC
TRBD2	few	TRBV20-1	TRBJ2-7	CSARRGGHEQYF	TGCAGTGCTAGACGGGGGGGACACGAGCAGTACTTC
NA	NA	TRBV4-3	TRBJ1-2	CASSQDGGGLGRGYTF	TGCGCCAGCAGCCAAGATGGTGGAGGGCTGGGACGCGGCTACACCTTC
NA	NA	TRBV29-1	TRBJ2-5	CSVGVGRRLETQYF	TGCAGCGTTGGTGTTGGCAGACGTTTGGAGACCCAGTACTTC
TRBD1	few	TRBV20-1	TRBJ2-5	CSARRTGLQYF	TGCAGTGCTCGACGGACAGGTCTCCAGTACTTC
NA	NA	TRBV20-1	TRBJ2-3	CSASPGQYSTDTQYF	TGCAGTGCTAGCCCTGGGCAGTATAGCACAGATACGCAGTATTTT
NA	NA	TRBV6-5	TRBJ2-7	CASSYSSFHGASYEQYF	TGTGCCAGCAGTTACTCGAGCTTTCACGGGGCTTCCTACGAGCAGTACTTC
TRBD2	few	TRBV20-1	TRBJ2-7	CSASILAGYEQYF	TGCAGTGCTAGTATCCTAGCGGGGTACGAGCAGTACTTC
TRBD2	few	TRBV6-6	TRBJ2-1	CASTGGHNEQFF	TGTGCCTCAACGGGGGGGCACAATGAGCAGTTCTTC
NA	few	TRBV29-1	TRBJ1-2	CSVRGRGANYGYTF	TGCAGCGTCCGCGGGCGTGGGGCTAACTATGGCTACACCTTC
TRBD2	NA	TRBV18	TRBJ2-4	CASSPLAGEAKNIQYF	TGTGCCAGCTCACCTCTCGCGGGGGAAGCCAAAAACATTCAGTACTTC
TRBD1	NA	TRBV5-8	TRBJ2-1	CASKHDRGSYNEQFF	TGTGCCAGCAAACACGACAGGGGATCTTACAATGAGCAGTTCTTC
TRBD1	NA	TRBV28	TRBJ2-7	CASSLGTGAADYEQYF	TGTGCCAGCAGTTTAGGGACAGGGGCTGCTGACTACGAGCAGTACTTC
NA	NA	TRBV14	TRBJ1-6	CASSQAGRISPLHF	TGTGCCAGCAGCCAAGCAGGTCGGATCTCACCCCTCCACTTT
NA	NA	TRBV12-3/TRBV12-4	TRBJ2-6	CASQRGRNSGANVLTF	TGTGCCAGTCAACGGGGACGGAACTCTGGGGCCAACGTCCTGACTTTC
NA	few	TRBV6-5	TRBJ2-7	CASSSTGTTRYEQYF	TGTGCCAGCAGTTCAACCGGGACCACCCGCTACGAGCAGTACTTC
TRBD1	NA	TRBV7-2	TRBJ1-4	CASSYKGASREKLFF	TGTGCCAGCAGCTACAAGGGGGCTTCAAGAGAAAAACTGTTTTTT
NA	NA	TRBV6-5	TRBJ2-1	CATGGNNEQFF	TGTGCCACCGGGGGAAACAATGAGCAGTTCTTC
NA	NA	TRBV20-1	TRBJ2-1	CSARGAGGLRSYNEQFF	TGCAGTGCTAGAGGTGCAGGGGGGCTGAGGTCCTACAATGAGCAGTTCTTC